This TCR beta chain was sequenced for a study of blood T cells in healthy people across ages. Study context: Template switching picked up about one barcoded beta molecule for each two T cells.

V was clipped by 3 bases and J by 4 bases, with 13 bases between them. This CDR3 has 15 residues. Germline-derived CDR1 and CDR2 are SGHRS and YFSETQ. Staff drew approximately 9.7 milliliters of peripheral blood from each donor. Regarding this clonotype: Its matching antigen is unknown.

A sample-barcoded 5' primer and a J-beta primer mix were used in a second PCR of roughly 7 to 12 cycles. TCRdb used MiXCR to reprocess the 5' RACE reads, holding one entry per CDR3 protein. The table includes 1,500,000 or so distinct CDR3 sequences, approximately 59% detected once. Whole-study findings and limits: No one knew whether donors had CMV, which possibly confounded expanded clonotype changes.

The V call is TRBV5-1, the J call TRBJ1-4, with D unresolved. The clonotype was recovered from a man between 18 and 35 years old in good health. The sample was blood. This CDR3 is CASSSGGGDNEKLFF. The CDR3 DNA sequence: TGCGCCAGCAGCTCTGGTGGCGGAGATAATGAAAAACTGTTTTTT.